This T cell receptor (beta chain) was identified during a study of post-analysis software for immune sequencing data. Study-wide points: Patients carried 5 or 6 TRBV segments more frequently than controls did, and TRBV5-6, TRBV5-1 and TRBV20-1 were among them.

Prepared TCR beta cDNA libraries contained unique molecular identifiers. Once roughly 0.9 to 10 million T cells were used, hundreds of thousands of cDNA molecules resulted. One entry per CDR3 protein results from TCRdb running MiXCR on the PCR reads. The sample records about 820,000 distinct CDR3 sequences, about 50% being singletons. CDR3 length equals 17 residues. Germline-derived CDR1 and CDR2 are DFQATT and SNEGSKA (reference sequence). V lost 1 base to trimming and J lost 0 bases; unmatched junction nucleotides: 3. Worth noting for this clonotype: Its antigen is unknown.

The source of this sequence is a girl aged 10 to 17 with multiple sclerosis. V and J are TRBV20-1 and TRBJ2-6; 10 nucleotides match TRBD2. What was sequenced was blood. The CDR3 bases are TGCAGTGCTAGAGTCCTAGCGGGGGTCTCTGGGGCCAACGTCCTGACTTTC. It is translated as CSARVLAGVSGANVLTF.